This T cell receptor (beta chain) was sequenced in a study of healthy donors' naive CD4 and CD8 T cells. The overall study: Donors, half of them female, were 20-25, 40-50 or 60-70 years old. TCR alpha primers covered all functional IMGT alpha gene variants.

The length of the CDR3 is 14 residues. Looked up from germline, CDR1 is SQVTM and CDR2 is ANQGSEA. The V gene lost 4 bases and the J gene lost 4 bases, with 13 bases spanning the gap. Each TCR library used around 540 ng of total RNA and a linear amplification protocol. TCRdb itself ran the reads through MiXCR, one entry per CDR3 protein. The sample records some 190,000 distinct CDR3 sequences, about 76% being singletons. Sorting defined naive CD4+ as CD4+CD8-CD45RO-CD45RA+ and naive CD8+ as CD8+CD4-CD45RA+CD27bright. V usage is TRBV29-1 and J usage is TRBJ2-2; no definite D call. The sample comprised naive CD4+ and CD8+ T cells sorted from blood, pooled from several donors. The receptor comes from a pool of human donors in good health; the sample pools cells from several healthy donors. CDR3 in DNA: TGCAGCGTTGCAAACGGGTTTGGCACCGGGGAGCTGTTTTTT. Its protein product is CSVANGFGTGELFF.